This entry lists 2 T cell receptor beta chains sequenced from one sample in a study of early T cells in non-severe SARS-CoV-2 infection. TCRdb redid the calling of the 5' RACE reads with MiXCR, one entry per CDR3 protein. The table includes about 31,000 distinct CDR3 sequences, about 7% detected once. The sequences come from whole blood, collected at baseline. Source of these receptors: an adult who was a healthcare worker with PCR-confirmed SARS-CoV-2 infection or an uninfected control (not recorded which).

V and J are TRBV5-1 and TRBJ2-3; D gene ambiguous. From germline, CDR1 is SGHRS and CDR2 YFSETQ. This CDR3 has 14 amino acids. V was trimmed by 4 bases and J by 6 bases, leaving 15 bases between them. Here the CDR3 reads CASSPLMTTDTQYF. The CDR3 DNA reads TGCGCCAGCAGCCCGCTAATGACCACGGATACGCAGTATTTT.

The CDR3 loop reads CASGISGELFF. The DNA of the CDR3 is TGTGCCAGCGGGATATCCGGGGAGCTGTTTTTT. V gene TRBV6-6 combines with J gene TRBJ2-2; no clear D gene. The V gene lost 8 bases and the J gene lost 6 bases, with 7 bases spanning the gap. The CDR3 loop spans 11 amino acids. Germline CDR1 MNHNY, CDR2 SVGAGI (reference sequence).